What follows are 25 T cell receptor beta chains derived from one specimen sequenced in a study of Ad26.COV2.S vaccination and SARS-CoV-2 variants. Sample treatment: over 15 received Ad26.COV2.S at low or high dose, single or two shots; roughly five received placebo; per-sample allocation not given. The investigators took samples on day 63 after the first vaccine or placebo injection. The data were produced by immunoSEQ multiplex PCR, yet TCRdb's version contains in-frame clones alone and is incomplete. The profile shows more than 300,000 clones, 80% to 90% of them singletons. The sequences come from peripheral blood, collected in a trial of Ad26.COV2.S vaccine versus placebo. These receptors came from a person aged 18-65 years who received the Ad26.COV2.S COVID-19 vaccine or a placebo.

The rearrangement joins TRBV27 to TRBJ1-1; D remains ambiguous. V was clipped by 0 bases and J by 0 bases, with 8 bases between them. Per the germline V gene, CDR1 is MNHEY and CDR2 is SMNVEV (reference sequence). The CDR3 totals 15 residues. CDR3 in amino acids: CASSLSRSLNTEAFF. As DNA, the CDR3 is TGTGCCAGCAGTTTATCCCGCAGTCTGAACACTGAAGCTTTCTTT.

The chain couples TRBV9 to TRBJ1-1; the D gene is possibly TRBD1 (5 bases). The CDR3 loop spans 12 amino acids. Germline assignment: CDR1 SGDLS and CDR2 YYNGEE. Between the trimmed V and J ends, which lost 0 bases and 10 bases, there was a span of 10 bases. The CDR3 nucleotides read TGTGCCAGCAGCGTAGTCGGTCAGGGAGCTTTCTTT. It translates to CASSVVGQGAFF.

The genes are TRBV4-3 and TRBJ1-1, with no clear D. In germline, CDR1 is LGHNA, CDR2 YSLEER. The CDR3 contains 17 residues. V lost 3 bases, J lost 1 base, and 18 bases lay in between. The CDR3 region is CASSQATGFRRNTEAFF. DNA of the CDR3: TGCGCCAGCAGCCAGGCCACCGGGTTTCGTAGGAACACTGAAGCTTTCTTT.

V gene TRBV7-2 combines with J gene TRBJ1-5; 7 positions agree with TRBD1. V dropped 4 bases and J dropped 0; count of bases not matched to a gene: 3. This CDR3 region has 15 residues. Germline V gene data show CDR1 as SGHTA and CDR2 as FQGNSA. The chain's CDR3 is CASSSQGYSNQPQHF. The CDR3 bases are TGTGCCAGCAGCTCACAGGGGTATAGCAATCAGCCCCAGCATTTT.

V gene TRBV19 combines with J gene TRBJ1-5, with D maybe TRBD1 (5 bases). Germline lookup yields CDR1 LNHDA and CDR2 SQIVND (reference sequence). The CDR3 is 16 residues long. V gave up 7 bases and J gave up 2 bases, with 18 bases separating them. CDR3 in DNA: TGTGCCAGTATCGGGCAGGGTGGCAGCGGCAATCAGCCCCAGCATTTT. Protein sequence: CASIGQGGSGNQPQHF.

The chain combines TRBV28 with TRBJ1-2; 9 nucleotides match TRBD1. Germline assignment: CDR1 MDHEN and CDR2 SYDVKM. This CDR3 has 14 residues. V was clipped by 3 bases and J by 5 bases; unmatched bases: 4. This CDR3 reads CASSFPGTGYGYTF. The CDR3 nucleotides are TGTGCCAGCAGTTTTCCCGGGACAGGGTATGGCTACACCTTC.

The J gene is TRBJ1-2, the V gene TRBV4-2; D gene uncertain. Trimming took 1 base from V and 0 from J, leaving 9 bases between them. The germline gives CDR1 LGHNA, CDR2 YNFKEQ. The CDR3 spans 15 residues. The CDR3 coding sequence is TGTGCCAGCAGCCAAGCTGAAGGAGCTAACTATGGCTACACCTTC. Translation: CASSQAEGANYGYTF.

The rearrangement joins TRBV11-2 to TRBJ2-3; D is perhaps TRBD2 (7 bases). Germline loops: CDR1 SGHAT, CDR2 FQNNGV. The CDR3 is made up of 17 amino acids. V lost 1 base and J 3 bases, leaving 17 bases between the germline ends. The CDR3 reads CASSLGGGRGWTDTQYF. The CDR3 DNA reads as TGTGCCAGCAGCTTAGGGGGGGGCCGAGGTTGGACAGATACGCAGTATTTT.

The CDR3 loop reads CASSFPGQSYGYTF. For the CDR3, the DNA is TGTGCCAGCAGCTTTCCGGGACAGAGCTATGGCTACACCTTC. This chain joins TRBV28 and TRBJ1-2; 7 bases line up with TRBD1. The CDR3 loop spans 14 amino acids. Per germline, CDR1 MDHEN and CDR2 SYDVKM. Trimming removed 6 bases from V and 4 bases from J; junction bases left unmatched: 8.

The gene calls are TRBV27 and TRBJ1-6; 9 nucleotides match TRBD1. The V gene end was trimmed by 5 bases and the J gene end by 9 bases; junction bases not matched to a gene: 5. The CDR3 extends over 14 amino acids. Germline assignment: CDR1 MNHEY and CDR2 SMNVEV (reference sequence). In DNA form, the CDR3 reads TGTGCCAGCAGTCTCCGGGACAGGGCTTCACCCCTCCACTTT. It specifies CASSLRDRASPLHF.

This chain connects TRBV10-3 to TRBJ2-7; either TRBD1 or TRBD2 may supply D (7 bases each). V lost 6 bases, J lost 0 bases, and 15 bases lay in between. The germline gives CDR1 ENHRY, CDR2 SYGVKD. CDR3 length equals 15 residues. The CDR3 spells CAIRAGDSSSYEQYF. Here the CDR3 DNA reads TGTGCCATCAGGGCGGGGGACAGTAGCTCCTACGAGCAGTACTTC.

In its sample, this clone was seen once. The chain carries TRBV28 and TRBJ1-2; 7 bases fit TRBD1. Losses at the gene ends were 5 bases for V and 8 bases for J; bases not matched to a gene: 2. The CDR3 sequence is 11 residues long. Germline V lookup: CDR1 MDHEN, CDR2 SYDVKM. CDR3 amino acids: CASSTGAGYTF. For the CDR3, the DNA is TGTGCCAGCAGTACAGGGGCAGGCTACACCTTC.

CDR3 coding DNA: TGCGCCAGCAGCTTGAGTGGACAGGGGGTCGACGAGCAGTACTTC. This gives the protein CASSLSGQGVDEQYF. This chain links TRBV5-1 with TRBJ2-7; 10 bases map to TRBD1. J gave up 5 bases and V 1 base, and 6 bases lay outside the gene matches. The CDR3 loop spans 15 amino acids. CDR1 is SGHRS and CDR2 is YFSETQ in the germline V gene.

The chain combines TRBV11-2 with TRBJ2-7; possibly TRBD1 for D (7 bases). The CDR3 is made up of 17 amino acids. Per germline, CDR1 SGHAT and CDR2 FQNNGV. V lost 5 bases, J lost 3 bases, and 23 bases lay in between. CDR3 amino acids: CASSPLGLTGRLYEQYF. Here the CDR3 DNA reads TGTGCCAGCAGCCCATTGGGCTTGACAGGGAGGCTCTACGAGCAGTACTTC.

This rearrangement joins TRBV6-2 or TRBV6-3 to TRBJ2-7; TRBD1 agrees at 7 bases. V was clipped by 4 bases and J by 4 bases; unmatched bases: 1. Germline V gene data show CDR1 as MNHEY and CDR2 as SVGEGT. This CDR3 is built from 12 residues. The CDR3 loop is CASSLTGYEQYF. For the CDR3, the DNA is TGTGCCAGCAGTTTGACAGGGTACGAGCAGTACTTC.

This chain connects TRBV19 to TRBJ2-7; 7 bases map to TRBD1. The CDR3 covers 15 residues. CDR1 LNHDA and CDR2 SQIVND come from the germline V gene (reference sequence). V shed 5 bases, J shed 3 bases, and the junction held 10 bases outside the gene matches. This CDR3 reads CASSPGTAGRYEQYF. CDR3 bases: TGTGCCAGTAGTCCCGGGACAGCTGGCCGCTACGAGCAGTACTTC.

This chain uses TRBV28 with TRBJ2-3; the D call may be TRBD1 or TRBD2 (6 bases each). The CDR3 contains 15 residues. Trimming cost V 4 bases and J 0 bases, with 11 bases left between them. In germline, CDR1 is MDHEN, CDR2 SYDVKM. This chain's CDR3 is CASSSRDTSTDTQYF. For the CDR3, the DNA is TGTGCCAGCAGTTCGCGGGACACCAGCACAGATACGCAGTATTTT.

V usage is TRBV5-1 and J usage is TRBJ2-1, with 7 nucleotides matching TRBD2. Losses at the gene ends were 1 base for V and 1 base for J; bases not matched to a gene: 5. In germline, CDR1 is SGHRS, CDR2 YFSETQ. There are 16 residues in the CDR3. CDR3 region: CASSLLSGNSYNEQFF. As DNA, the CDR3 is TGCGCCAGCAGCTTGCTGAGCGGGAATTCCTACAATGAGCAGTTCTTC.

The CDR3 region is CASSEAWETGDQPQHF. Written as DNA, the CDR3 is TGTGCCAGCAGTGAAGCATGGGAGACAGGGGATCAGCCCCAGCATTTT. The V and J genes are TRBV6-1 and TRBJ1-5; 8 nucleotides line up with TRBD1. Trimming removed 0 bases from V and 5 bases from J; junction bases left unmatched: 6. The CDR3 is 16 amino acids. Germline values: CDR1 MNHNS, CDR2 SASEGT.

The J gene is TRBJ2-1, the V gene TRBV9; the match to TRBD1 covers 7 bases. Germline V gene data show CDR1 as SGDLS and CDR2 as YYNGEE. CDR3 size: 14 residues. J lost 4 bases, V lost 2 bases, and 3 bases had no gene match. CDR3 region: CASSVGTEYNEQFF. In nucleotides, the CDR3 is TGTGCCAGCAGCGTGGGGACAGAATACAATGAGCAGTTCTTC.

The chain uses TRBV15 and TRBJ1-1, with unresolved D. In germline, CDR1 is LNHNV, CDR2 YYDKDF (reference sequence). Trimming cost V 1 base and J 1 base, with 7 bases left between them. The CDR3 consists of 14 residues. The chain's CDR3 is CATSRGLGNTEAFF. CDR3 nucleotide sequence: TGTGCCACCAGCAGAGGGTTGGGGAACACTGAAGCTTTCTTT.

The gene calls are TRBV15 and TRBJ2-1, with 8 positions matching TRBD1. J was trimmed by 8 bases and V by 1 base; bases with no gene match: 7. Germline CDR1 LNHNV, CDR2 YYDKDF (reference sequence). The CDR3 is made up of 15 amino acids. The CDR3 sequence is CATSRAGRGRDEQFF. In nucleotides, the CDR3 is TGTGCCACCAGCAGAGCGGGCAGGGGGCGGGATGAGCAGTTCTTC.

The gene calls are TRBV6-5 and TRBJ1-4; no definite D call. The germline V gene encodes CDR1 MNHEY and CDR2 SVGAGI. V was clipped by 2 bases and J by 3 bases, with 10 bases between them. The CDR3 sequence is 15 residues long. The CDR3 nucleotides read TGTGCCAGCAGTTACGGAGGGTTGGCTAATGAAAAACTGTTTTTT. Its protein product is CASSYGGLANEKLFF.

The chain recombines TRBV28 with TRBJ2-7; D ambiguous. The V gene lost 10 bases and the J gene lost 2 bases, with 15 bases spanning the gap. The CDR3 contains 13 residues. Germline loops: CDR1 MDHEN, CDR2 SYDVKM. CDR3 protein: CATSSEVTYEQYF. CDR3 coding DNA: TGTGCCACCTCTTCGGAAGTCACCTACGAGCAGTACTTC.

This clone was counted once. The chain links TRBV7-3 to TRBJ2-3; D gene ambiguous. This CDR3 contains 13 residues. Germline values: CDR1 SGHTA, CDR2 FQGTGA. Trimming removed 2 bases from V and 4 bases from J, with 7 bases in between. The CDR3 DNA reads TGTGCCAGCAGCTTATCCGTGGCAGATACGCAGTATTTT. As protein: CASSLSVADTQYF.